Each of the 28 T cell receptor beta chains below was sequenced from the same sample in a study of beta chain features in type 1 diabetes. General observations from the study: All four CD4+ subsets from Type 1 diabetes patients carried moderately but significantly shorter TCRB CDR3s.

These receptors' targets are unknown. The isolated RNA, all of it, was reverse transcribed, so expressed TCRB transcripts were what got sequenced. Here immunoSEQ multiplex PCR was the method, and the copy in TCRdb shows in-frame clones only, minus some. The sample shows under 400,000 clones, roughly 12% of them seen only once. What was sequenced was naive CD4+ T cells from blood. The receptors shown here come from a young woman with type 1 diabetes.

The V call is TRBV7-2, the J call TRBJ2-6; TRBD1 is a possible D gene (6 bases). V gave up 2 bases and J gave up 2 bases, with 7 bases separating them. The CDR3 sequence is 15 residues long. Germline CDR1 reads SGHTA; CDR2 reads FQGNSA. CDR3 DNA sequence: TGTGCCAGCAGCTTAACAGGGCCTGGGGCCAACGTCCTGACTTTC. Translation gives CASSLTGPGANVLTF.

The chain links TRBV19 to TRBJ1-2; no definite D call. Germline lookup yields CDR1 LNHDA and CDR2 SQIVND (reference sequence). V dropped 3 bases and J dropped 8 bases, with 13 bases sitting between them. The CDR3 extends over 13 amino acids. The CDR3 region is CASSMWREGGYTF. The CDR3 nucleotides are TGTGCCAGTAGTATGTGGAGGGAAGGCGGCTACACCTTC.

A few counts support this clone. The chain combines TRBV29-1 with TRBJ1-2, with D possibly matching TRBD1 (6 bases). The V and J ends lost 7 bases and 0 bases respectively, with 18 bases between them. This CDR3 is 15 amino acids long. CDR1 SQVTM and CDR2 ANQGSEA come from the germline V gene. In DNA form, the CDR3 reads TGCAGCGCCCGAGCGACAGGAGTCACTAACTATGGCTACACCTTC. Translation: CSARATGVTNYGYTF.

This clone was seen more than once but under ten times. This chain connects TRBV5-4 to TRBJ2-5; possible D gene TRBD1, 5 bases. Trimming removed 2 bases from V and 2 bases from J, with 7 bases in between. This CDR3 is 13 amino acids long. Germline V CDR1 and CDR2: SGHNT, YYREEE (reference sequence). The CDR3 DNA follows: TGTGCCAGCAGCTTAGGGGTTCAAGAGACCCAGTACTTC. This translates into CASSLGVQETQYF. The entire variable domain, with the rest obtained from reference TRBV5-4 and TRBJ2-5, is as follows: ETGVTQSPTHLIKTRGQQVTLRCSSQSGHNTVSWYQQALGQGPQFIFQYYREEENGRGNFPPRFSGLQFPNYSSELNVNALELDDSALYLCASSLGVQETQYFGPGTRLLVL.

This clone was observed a few times. Relative to the germline gene, one junction end is altered; a read error may explain this. The rearrangement joins TRBV11-2 to TRBJ2-2; tentative D call: TRBD1 (5 bases). The CDR3 sequence is 11 residues long. Germline V gives CDR1 SGHAT, CDR2 FQNNGV. The CDR3 coding sequence is TGTGCCAGCAGCCCAGACAGAGCTGGGGTTTTT. This gives the protein CASSPDRAGVF.

This clone was seen more than once but under ten times. The chain employs TRBV15 and TRBJ1-1; D gene unclear. Germline CDR1 is LNHNV and CDR2 is YYDKDF (reference sequence). Trimming removed 0 bases from V and 5 bases from J, with 10 bases in between. This CDR3 has 14 residues. CDR3 in DNA: TGTGCCACCAGCAGAGATCCTGGAGTGACTGAAGCTTTCTTT. Its protein is CATSRDPGVTEAFF. The variable domain in full, with the rest retrieved from reference TRBV15 and TRBJ1-1, is DAMVIQNPRYQVTQFGKPVTLSCSQTLNHNVMYWYQQKSSQAPKLLFHYYDKDFNNEADTPDNFQSRRPNTSFCFLDIRSPGLGDTAMYLCATSRDPGVTEAFFGQGTRLTVV.

The gene calls are TRBV5-4 and TRBJ2-1, with 13 nucleotides matching TRBD2. Losses at the gene ends were 3 bases for V and 6 bases for J; bases not matched to a gene: 3. CDR1 is SGHNT and CDR2 is YYREEE in the germline V gene (reference sequence). The CDR3 covers 15 residues. CDR3 coding DNA: TGTGCCAGCAGCTCATGGACTAGCGGGAGCAATGAGCAGTTCTTC. It translates to CASSSWTSGSNEQFF.

This clone was seen a handful of times. The chain carries TRBV28 and TRBJ2-7; a weak D match, TRBD1 (7 bases). With 7 bases removed from V and 1 base from J, the gap between germline ends came to 11 bases. The CDR3 is made up of 13 amino acids. CDR1 is MDHEN, CDR2 SYDVKM, per germline. CDR3 DNA sequence: TGTGCCAGCACCGCGGGACAGTCCTACGAGCAGTACTTC. It encodes CASTAGQSYEQYF.

V and J are TRBV12-5 and TRBJ2-1, with TRBD1 identical over 8 bases. V shed 6 bases, J shed 10 bases, and the junction held 11 bases outside the gene matches. Germline CDR1 LGHNT, CDR2 FRNRAP. The CDR3 has 14 residues. CDR3 sequence reads: CASGSSGTGGEQFF. Written as DNA, the CDR3 is TGTGCTAGTGGCTCCTCCGGGACAGGAGGCGAGCAGTTCTTC.

The chain is built from TRBV9 and TRBJ2-1; D is unclear. This CDR3 region has 15 residues. The germline gives CDR1 SGDLS, CDR2 YYNGEE. Trimming took off 4 bases at V and 0 bases at J, with 11 bases between the two ends. CDR3 sequence: CASSQEISSYNEQFF. In DNA form, the CDR3 reads TGTGCCAGCAGCCAAGAAATTAGCTCCTACAATGAGCAGTTCTTC.

The V call is TRBV10-3, the J call TRBJ1-1, with TRBD1 matching 7 bases. After removal of 9 bases from V and 5 bases from J, the junction contained 9 bases not matched to a gene. Germline V gene sequence: CDR1 ENHRY, CDR2 SYGVKD. The CDR3 is 13 residues long. The CDR3 loop is CAMRRQGGTEAFF. In DNA, the CDR3 is TGTGCCATGAGACGACAGGGTGGTACTGAAGCTTTCTTT.

The chain joins TRBV19 to TRBJ2-2; TRBD2 aligns across 10 bases. With 1 base clipped from V and 6 bases from J, the junction kept 2 bases outside the gene matches. CDR3 length: 15 amino acids. From germline, CDR1 is LNHDA and CDR2 SQIVND (reference sequence). The CDR3 nucleotides are TGTGCCAGTAGTATAGGAGCGGGGGGGCCCGGGGAGCTGTTTTTT. This codes for CASSIGAGGPGELFF.

This clone was seen a few times. The chain uses TRBV4-3 and TRBJ1-4; a weak D match, TRBD1 (5 bases). The CDR3 extends over 15 amino acids. V shed 0 bases and J shed 8 bases, with 13 bases lying between them. Germline V gene data show CDR1 as LGHNA and CDR2 as YSLEER. CDR3 in amino acids: CASSQDPRVNEKLFF. The CDR3 nucleotides read TGCGCCAGCAGCCAAGATCCCAGGGTTAACGAAAAACTGTTTTTT.

The J gene is TRBJ2-1, the V gene TRBV11-3; 9 bases are shared with TRBD1. CDR3 length equals 14 residues. CDR1 and CDR2 (germline): SGHNT, YENEEA. The V segment lost 4 bases and the J segment 10 bases; nucleotides outside the gene matches: 8. CDR3 coding DNA: TGTGCCAGCAGCTCGGGACAGGGACGTATGGAGCAGTTCTTC. This gives the protein CASSSGQGRMEQFF.

This clone appeared a few times. The chain employs TRBV7-9 and TRBJ2-3, with TRBD1 matching over 7 bases. Unmatched junction bases numbered 6, after V lost 10 bases and J lost 2 bases. This CDR3 is 13 amino acids long. Germline loops: CDR1 SEHNR, CDR2 FQNEAQ (reference sequence). CDR3 loop: CATDRVSTDTQYF. For the CDR3, the DNA is TGTGCCACAGACAGGGTCTCCACAGATACGCAGTATTTT.

This clone was seen a few times. This sequence joins TRBV19 and TRBJ1-1; 8 bases line up with TRBD1. The CDR3 totals 13 residues. Germline-derived CDR1 and CDR2 are LNHDA and SQIVND (reference sequence). V trimming: 6 bases; J trimming: 5 bases; junction bases outside the gene matches: 5. CDR3 region: CASSDRGGTEAFF. Here the CDR3 DNA reads TGTGCCAGTAGCGACAGGGGAGGAACTGAAGCTTTCTTT.

This clone was seen a handful of times. The chain links TRBV7-9 to TRBJ1-5; D is perhaps TRBD1 (6 bases). The CDR3 is 13 amino acids. Germline V gives CDR1 SEHNR, CDR2 FQNEAQ (reference sequence). V gave up 7 bases and J gave up 4 bases, with 11 bases separating them. CDR3 amino acids: CASNQGTNQPQHF. CDR3 sequence (DNA): TGTGCCAGCAATCAAGGGACAAATCAGCCCCAGCATTTT.

The chain employs TRBV29-1 and TRBJ1-3; possibly TRBD1 for D (5 bases). V was clipped by 6 bases and J by 2 bases, with 14 bases between them. Per germline, CDR1 SQVTM and CDR2 ANQGSEA. The length of the CDR3 is 14 residues. The CDR3 protein is CSVSTRVAGNTIYF. For the CDR3, the DNA is TGCAGCGTAAGCACCAGGGTGGCTGGAAACACCATATATTTT.

The CDR3 DNA reads TGCGCCAGCAGATTGACAGGGATGTCAGATACGCAGTATTTT. Its translation is CASRLTGMSDTQYF. The J gene is TRBJ2-3, the V gene TRBV5-1; 7 bases agree with TRBD1. There are 14 residues in the CDR3. Per the germline V gene, CDR1 is SGHRS and CDR2 is YFSETQ. V lost 5 bases and J lost 4; bases outside the gene matches: 7.

The rearrangement joins TRBV29-1 to TRBJ2-1, with D perhaps matching TRBD2 (6 bases). CDR1 and CDR2 from the germline V gene are SQVTM and ANQGSEA. The CDR3 has 12 amino acids. The V gene lost 4 bases and the J gene lost 10 bases, with 14 bases spanning the gap. CDR3 bases: TGCAGCGTTGTCCTGGAGGGAAGGGAGCAGTTCTTC. Translation gives CSVVLEGREQFF.

The J gene is TRBJ2-7, the V gene TRBV19, with no clear D. Trimming took off 2 bases at V and 2 bases at J, with 7 bases between the two ends. Germline-derived CDR1 and CDR2 are LNHDA and SQIVND (reference sequence). This CDR3 spans 13 amino acids. The CDR3 DNA is TGTGCCAGTAGTATATCGGGTCCCTACGAGCAGTACTTC. Translated: CASSISGPYEQYF.

This clone was recorded a few times. This chain joins TRBV30 and TRBJ1-2, with TRBD1 identical over 7 bases. Germline V lookup: CDR1 GTSNPN, CDR2 SVGIG (reference sequence). The CDR3 sequence is 16 residues long. V was clipped by 2 bases and J by 3 bases; unmatched bases: 12. The CDR3 loop is CAWSKGGVRRYYGYTF. In nucleotides, the CDR3 is TGTGCCTGGAGTAAAGGGGGCGTCCGCAGGTACTATGGCTACACCTTC.

This clone was found a few times. The gene calls are TRBV4-1 and TRBJ2-7; 8 positions agree with TRBD1. V lost 0 bases and J lost 1; bases outside the gene matches: 8. CDR1 is MGHRA, CDR2 YSYEKL, per germline. The CDR3 runs to 17 residues. CDR3 residues: CASSQERDRRWSYEQYF. As DNA, the CDR3 is TGCGCCAGCAGCCAAGAGAGGGACAGGCGTTGGTCCTACGAGCAGTACTTC.

For the CDR3, the DNA is TGCGCCAGCAGCGTTAGCGGACTCACAGATACGCAGTATTTT. Encoded protein: CASSVSGLTDTQYF. The chain has TRBV5-1 and TRBJ2-3; a possible D gene is TRBD2 (6 bases). V was clipped by 4 bases and J by 2 bases, with 11 bases between them. Germline-derived CDR1 and CDR2 are SGHRS and YFSETQ. CDR3 size: 14 residues.

In this sample, this clone turned up a few times. This sequence joins TRBV2 and TRBJ2-1, with TRBD2 matching 8 bases. Per the germline V gene, CDR1 is SNHLY and CDR2 is FYNNEI. The CDR3 sequence is 14 residues long. Unmatched junction bases numbered 5, after V lost 4 bases and J lost 6 bases. Written as DNA, the CDR3 is TGTGCCAGCAGTGTACGGGAGGGCCTCAATGAGCAGTTCTTC. Residues: CASSVREGLNEQFF.

The chain uses TRBV7-6 and TRBJ2-3, with 9 bases that match TRBD2. The junction had 16 bases not matched to a gene; V was cut back by 2 bases and J by 7 bases. The CDR3 runs to 18 residues. In germline, CDR1 is SGHVS, CDR2 FNYEAQ. This chain's CDR3 is CASSLPPGASGIHHTQYF. In DNA form, the CDR3 reads TGTGCCAGCAGCTTACCACCGGGGGCTAGCGGGATCCACCATACGCAGTATTTT. The full variable domain, its missing parts supplied by reference TRBV7-6 and TRBJ2-3, is GAGVSQSPRYKVTKRGQDVALRCDPISGHVSLYWYRQALGQGPEFLTYFNYEAQQDKSGLPNDRFSAERPEGSISTLTIQRTEQRDSAMYRCASSLPPGASGIHHTQYFGPGTRLTVL.

This clone was detected a few times. The chain carries TRBV7-2 and TRBJ2-7; 7 bases match TRBD1. Germline V CDR1 and CDR2: SGHTA, FQGNSA. Trimming took 6 bases from V and 3 from J; bases not matched to a gene: 8. The CDR3 is 14 residues long. As DNA, the CDR3 is TGTGCCAGCAGTTACCAGACAGGGCTCTACGAGCAGTACTTC. Protein sequence: CASSYQTGLYEQYF.

This clone was counted a few times. The chain recombines TRBV10-3 with TRBJ2-1, with TRBD2 matching 10 bases. The CDR3 runs to 15 residues. Germline loops: CDR1 ENHRY, CDR2 SYGVKD. With V trimmed by 6 bases and J by 4 bases, 6 bases remained unmatched. The DNA of the CDR3 is TGTGCCATCAGAGCCGGGACTAGCGTTTACAATGAGCAGTTCTTC. Translating it yields CAIRAGTSVYNEQFF.